A single count supports the clone carrying this T cell receptor (beta chain). The antigen remains unidentified. The assay was immunoSEQ multiplex PCR, and TCRdb's table has in-frame clones only and misses some. The top ten hold 5.4% of the sample, which has some 140,000 clones, 93% seen once. The record originates from a study of T cell responses to AZD1222 COVID-19 vaccine. Study-level results: Vaccination with two AZD1222 doses was followed by a rise in Spike-specific TCR breadth and depth.

This CDR3 comprises 13 residues. Trimming stripped 4 bases from V and 4 bases from J, with 11 bases between. CDR1 and CDR2 (germline): SGDLS, YYNGEE. The rearrangement joins TRBV9 to TRBJ1-1; D unresolved. The sample was peripheral blood, taken on day 0 of AZD1222 vaccination. This TCR was sampled from an adult in good health. This chain's CDR3 is CASSPTGSTEAFF. The CDR3 region has the DNA TGTGCCAGCAGCCCCACCGGAAGCACTGAAGCTTTCTTT.